In this sample, the clone carrying this T cell receptor (beta chain) turned up a few times. Its cognate antigen is unknown. The time point: newly diagnosed GD, antithyroid drugs for less than 3 months. Extracted RNA from PBMCs served as the source of the TCR library. Arm-PCR with iRepertoire HTBI primers amplified the CDR3 regions for these TCR beta libraries. Each CDR3 protein is one row after TCRdb ran MiXCR on the multiplex PCR reads. The profile covers about 530,000 distinct CDR3 sequences, with about 16% appearing a single time and approximately 25% taken by the ten largest. This record belongs to a study of regulatory T cells in long-lasting Graves disease. Points from the study as a whole: Persistent disease preferred TRBV28, TRBJ1-2 and TRBJ2-5; new disease, TRBV20-1 and TRBJ2-1.

With V trimmed by 4 bases and J by 4 bases, 5 bases remained unmatched. CDR3 length: 15 amino acids. The data were also submitted as part of a second study, on T cells in Graves' hyperthyroidism and ophthalmopathy. From that second work: Separating ophthalmopathy from stable hyperthyroidism was achieved by a 13 V-J model.

The source of this sequence is a woman aged 40-65 years with Graves disease. V and J are TRBV12-3 or TRBV12-4 and TRBJ2-7; 12 nucleotides match TRBD2. The sequences come from peripheral blood mononuclear cells (PBMCs), collected at new diagnosis, from a patient treated with antithyroid drugs. The CDR3 spells CASSSSGGARYEQYF. CDR3 nucleotides: TGTGCCAGCAGTTCTAGCGGGGGGGCCCGGTACGAGCAGTACTTC.